Shown below are 22 T cell receptor beta chains from a single sample sequenced in a study of T-cell reconstitution after alpha-beta-depleted transplantation in children. Preparation of the TCRbeta library involved a method that used unique molecular identifiers. TCRdb re-analysed the PCR reads in MiXCR, keeping a single row per CDR3 protein. The sample lists over 200,000 distinct CDR3 sequences, roughly 18% seen once, with around 45% in the top ten. The material was PBMCs, mostly from graft donor cells, obtained 360 days after TCRalphabeta/CD19-depleted stem cell transplant. The receptors derive from a male patient aged 2 to 10 who had a stem cell transplant for acute lymphoblastic leukemia, so the T cells may come from the graft donor.

The CDR3 is CSAIRTGVETQYF. The CDR3 region has the DNA TGCAGTGCTATAAGGACAGGGGTGGAGACCCAGTACTTC. The genes are TRBV20-1 and TRBJ2-5; 9 nucleotides match TRBD1. Trimming removed 4 bases from V and 5 bases from J; junction bases left unmatched: 5. Germline V gives CDR1 DFQATT, CDR2 SNEGSKA (reference sequence). The CDR3 contains 13 residues.

This sequence joins TRBV7-2 and TRBJ2-5; the match to TRBD2 covers 10 bases. V dropped 5 bases and J dropped 3; count of bases not matched to a gene: 18. Germline lookup yields CDR1 SGHTA and CDR2 FQGNSA. The CDR3 runs to 19 residues. Written as DNA, the CDR3 is TGTGCCAGCAGCCCGTCGCTGGCAGGTCGGCTAGCGGGAGAAGAGACCCAGTACTTC. It specifies CASSPSLAGRLAGEETQYF.

The gene calls are TRBV12-5 and TRBJ2-5; D is tentatively TRBD1 or TRBD2 (6 bases each). V was shortened by 2 bases and J by 0 bases, with 7 bases between the two germline ends. The CDR3 has 14 residues. CDR1 is LGHNT, CDR2 FRNRAP, per germline. CDR3 bases: TGTGCTAGTGGTTTGAGGGGGGACCAAGAGACCCAGTACTTC. It translates to CASGLRGDQETQYF.

V gene TRBV29-1 combines with J gene TRBJ2-1; 9 bases are shared with TRBD2. J lost 6 bases, V lost 4 bases, and 7 bases had no gene match. Germline loops: CDR1 SQVTM, CDR2 ANQGSEA. CDR3 length: 14 amino acids. The CDR3 DNA is TGCAGCGTTGTGATACTAGCGGGTCCCAATGAGCAGTTCTTC. As protein: CSVVILAGPNEQFF.

The table lists this clonotype with many counts. The J gene is TRBJ1-2, the V gene TRBV20-1; 7 nucleotides align to TRBD1. Germline V gene lookup returns CDR1 DFQATT and CDR2 SNEGSKA (reference sequence). With 0 bases clipped from V and 5 bases from J, the junction kept 6 bases outside the gene matches. The CDR3 covers 14 residues. CDR3 sequence reads: CSARDTGELYGYTF. In DNA, the CDR3 is TGCAGTGCTAGAGATACAGGGGAGCTATATGGCTACACCTTC.

At least ten counts were recorded for this clonotype. This chain uses TRBV5-1 with TRBJ2-7, with D possibly being TRBD1 (6 bases). V was cut by 1 base and J by 0 bases, with 11 bases left in between. CDR1 and CDR2 (germline): SGHRS, YFSETQ. CDR3 length: 15 residues. The CDR3 loop reads CASSLRDTYSYEQYF. The CDR3 region has the DNA TGCGCCAGCAGCTTGAGGGACACCTACTCCTACGAGCAGTACTTC.

The chain carries TRBV7-2 and TRBJ2-3; D ambiguous. Germline V lookup: CDR1 SGHTA, CDR2 FQGNSA. The CDR3 spans 15 residues. The V end lost 1 base, the J end lost 0 bases, and 8 bases lay between the germline ends. The CDR3 region is CASSLDGLSTDTQYF. The DNA for the CDR3 is TGTGCCAGCAGCTTAGACGGGCTAAGCACAGATACGCAGTATTTT.

The V call is TRBV12-3 or TRBV12-4, the J call TRBJ2-5; the D gene could be TRBD1 or TRBD2 (5 bases each). The CDR3 sequence is 14 residues long. The germline V and J ends were trimmed by 6 bases and 6 bases, with 17 bases remaining between them. The CDR3 DNA sequence: TGTGCCAGCAGCAGCGGCAGGGTCGGTAAGACCCAGTACTTC. Amino acid sequence: CASSSGRVGKTQYF.

The chain has TRBV18 and TRBJ2-1, with D possibly matching TRBD2 (6 bases). Germline V gene data show CDR1 as KGHSH and CDR2 as LQKENI. This CDR3 comprises 17 residues. The V end was cut by 6 bases, the J end by 0 bases, with 18 bases between. The CDR3, as DNA: TGTGCCAGCTCGCTCCCACCGGGACTTCGCTCCTACAATGAGCAGTTCTTC. It yields the protein CASSLPPGLRSYNEQFF.

This clonotype was seen a handful of times. CDR3: CASSAGQGADYEQYF. CDR3 nucleotide sequence: TGTGCCAGCAGCGCGGGACAGGGGGCGGACTACGAGCAGTACTTC. V usage is TRBV9 and J usage is TRBJ2-7, with 12 bases identical to TRBD1. Germline V gene lookup returns CDR1 SGDLS and CDR2 YYNGEE. V shed 3 bases and J 3 bases; nucleotides not matched to a gene: 4. CDR3 length equals 15 residues. Drawing the rest from reference TRBV9 and TRBJ2-7, the complete variable domain is DSGVTQTPKHLITATGQRVTLRCSPRSGDLSVYWYQQSLDQGLQFLIQYYNGEERAKGNILERFSAQQFPDLHSELNLSSLELGDSALYFCASSAGQGADYEQYFGPGTRLTVT.

The rearrangement joins TRBV24-1 to TRBJ1-5; D gene ambiguous. V was cut by 2 bases and J by 4 bases, with 2 bases left in between. Germline loops: CDR1 KGHDR, CDR2 SFDVKD. The CDR3 spans 12 residues. The CDR3 is CATSDSNQPQHF. In DNA form, the CDR3 reads TGTGCCACCAGTGATTCAAATCAGCCCCAGCATTTT.

V gene TRBV12-3 or TRBV12-4 combines with J gene TRBJ2-3; perhaps TRBD2 as D (6 bases). The CDR3 is 13 residues long. Trimming left V 10 bases short and J 9 bases short, with 20 bases between. Written as DNA, the CDR3 is TGTGCCATCTGCCCGACTAGTTTGGGGACGCAGTATTTT. It yields the protein CAICPTSLGTQYF.

The J gene is TRBJ1-5, the V gene TRBV5-5; D is undetermined. The germline V and J ends were trimmed by 3 bases and 5 bases, with 9 bases remaining between them. CDR1 SGHKS and CDR2 YYEKEE come from the germline V gene (reference sequence). This CDR3 spans 13 amino acids. Here the CDR3 reads CASSSIIYQPQHF. In DNA, the CDR3 is TGTGCCAGCAGCTCCATAATCTATCAGCCCCAGCATTTT. The complete variable domain, with remaining parts taken from reference TRBV5-5 and TRBJ1-5, reads DAGVTQSPTHLIKTRGQQVTLRCSPISGHKSVSWYQQVLGQGPQFIFQYYEKEERGRGNFPDRFSARQFPNYSSELNVNALLLGDSALYLCASSSIIYQPQHFGDGTRLSIL.

This rearrangement joins TRBV3-1 to TRBJ2-7, with D possibly being TRBD1 or TRBD2 (5 bases each). Germline-derived CDR1 and CDR2 are LGHDT and YNNKEL (reference sequence). Trimming shortened V by 6 bases and J by 5 bases, and 20 bases separated the two germline ends. The CDR3 has 15 amino acids. The CDR3 region is CASSSRKGPRNEQYF. The CDR3 DNA reads TGTGCCAGCAGTTCGCGAAAGGGACCCCGTAACGAGCAGTACTTC.

Ten or more counts support this clonotype. V is TRBV5-1 and J is TRBJ2-3, with D unresolved. CDR3 length: 11 amino acids. The ends were cut back, 4 bases at V and 8 bases at J, with 8 bases in the middle. Germline assignment: CDR1 SGHRS and CDR2 YFSETQ. The CDR3 is CASSGTGTQYF. The DNA for the CDR3 is TGCGCCAGCAGCGGAACTGGTACGCAGTATTTT.

This clonotype was picked up many times. The chain joins TRBV6-5 to TRBJ1-4, with D tentatively TRBD1 (6 bases). CDR3 length equals 15 residues. Trimming removed 6 bases at V and 0 bases at J, with 11 bases between. Germline CDR1 is MNHEY and CDR2 is SVGAGI. CDR3 residues: CASRRGVATNEKLFF. Written as DNA, the CDR3 is TGTGCCAGCAGGAGGGGGGTTGCAACTAATGAAAAACTGTTTTTT.

The V gene is TRBV19, the J gene TRBJ2-4; 7 nucleotides align to TRBD1. Germline values: CDR1 LNHDA, CDR2 SQIVND (reference sequence). This CDR3 spans 14 amino acids. The junction had 2 bases not matched to a gene; V was cut back by 3 bases and J by 3 bases. CDR3 coding DNA: TGTGCCAGTAGTATCGGGGACAGCAAAAACATTCAGTACTTC. Protein sequence: CASSIGDSKNIQYF.

The CDR3: CATTATGAPNTGELFF. CDR3 DNA sequence: TGTGCCACCACCGCGACAGGGGCGCCGAACACCGGGGAGCTGTTTTTT. The V gene is TRBV10-3, the J gene TRBJ2-2, with 8 nucleotides matching TRBD1. Germline-derived CDR1 and CDR2 are ENHRY and SYGVKD. J was trimmed by 0 bases and V by 10 bases; bases with no gene match: 10. The CDR3 spans 16 residues.

This clonotype was counted only a few times. The rearrangement links TRBV12-3 or TRBV12-4 to TRBJ2-2, with D unclear. Between the trimmed V and J ends, which lost 0 bases and 4 bases, there was a span of 6 bases. The CDR3 is 14 residues long. CDR3 bases: TGTGCCAGCAGTTTAGCGCAGACCACCGGGGAGCTGTTTTTT. Its protein is CASSLAQTTGELFF.

The V gene is TRBV24-1, the J gene TRBJ1-4; D perhaps matches TRBD1 (6 bases). Per germline, CDR1 KGHDR and CDR2 SFDVKD. The CDR3 loop spans 16 amino acids. V gave up 2 bases and J gave up 8 bases, with 17 bases separating them. CDR3 nucleotide sequence: TGTGCCACCAGTGATTCCTGGGACACCCAAGGGGAAAAACTGTTTTTT. Translated, it gives CATSDSWDTQGEKLFF.

In this sample, this clonotype turned up a few times. This chain links TRBV12-3 or TRBV12-4 with TRBJ2-3, with 8 bases fitting TRBD2. The length of the CDR3 is 16 residues. Trimming removed 5 bases from V and 4 bases from J; junction bases left unmatched: 11. The CDR3 loop is CASSPRWVAGSDTQYF. In DNA, the CDR3 is TGTGCCAGCAGTCCCCGTTGGGTAGCGGGGTCAGATACGCAGTATTTT.

V gene TRBV28 combines with J gene TRBJ2-3, with TRBD2 matching 7 bases. Unmatched junction bases numbered 4, after V lost 10 bases and J lost 3 bases. The CDR3 consists of 12 residues. Germline values: CDR1 MDHEN, CDR2 SYDVKM. The DNA of the CDR3 is TGTGCCATTGCGGGGGAAACAGATACGCAGTATTTT. Amino acid sequence: CAIAGETDTQYF.